Listed below are T cell receptor beta chains from one sample, sequenced in a study of CD8+ T cells in alopecia areata. Some clones are missing from TCRdb's copy, which holds only in-frame ones; the method was immunoSEQ multiplex PCR. The sample consists of 150,000 to 200,000 clones, 50% to 75% of them appearing once. The sample consisted of CD4+ T cells sorted from blood, taken at approximately week 60, from a patient treated with tofacitinib. Every receptor here comes from a human donor with alopecia areata. Both conserved end residues are part of each CDR3. D genes are given only for firm matches. Some rows mark clone size as missing; the rest say once, few, many or name a class of expanded clone.

D	size	V	J	CDR3	DNA
-	-	TRBV5-6	TRBJ1-6	CASSEQTILAPLHF	TGTGCCAGCAGCGAACAGACAATCTTGGCACCCCTCCACTTT
-	-	TRBV18	TRBJ1-5	CASSPRFGGSGQPQHF	TGTGCCAGCTCACCACGGTTCGGGGGTTCGGGGCAGCCCCAGCATTTT
TRBD1	-	TRBV5-1	TRBJ2-5	CASSLTGPQQETQYF	TGCGCCAGCAGTTTGACAGGGCCTCAACAAGAGACCCAGTACTTC
-	-	TRBV11-3	TRBJ1-4	CASSLGTGDEKLFF	TGTGCCAGCAGCCTGGGGACCGGGGATGAAAAACTGTTTTTT
-	-	TRBV5-1	TRBJ2-1	CASSLYRVDINEQFF	TGCGCCAGCAGCCTGTATAGGGTCGACATCAATGAGCAGTTCTTC
TRBD1	few	TRBV29-1	TRBJ2-3	CSVEGSTGATDTQYF	TGCAGCGTTGAGGGCAGTACAGGGGCCACAGATACGCAGTATTTT
-	-	TRBV30	TRBJ1-5	CAWSVRGAQPQHF	TGTGCCTGGAGTGTACGTGGGGCCCAGCCCCAGCATTTT
-	-	TRBV6-5	TRBJ1-2	CASSYRGGGYTF	TGTGCCAGCAGTTACCGGGGGGGTGGCTACACCTTC
TRBD2	-	TRBV10-3	TRBJ2-3	CAISRGGLSTDTQYF	TGTGCCATCAGCCGCGGGGGGCTAAGCACAGATACGCAGTATTTT
-	-	TRBV4-1	TRBJ1-2	CASSPNRIGDYGYTF	TGCGCCAGCAGCCCCAACCGTATCGGGGACTATGGCTACACCTTC
-	-	TRBV28	TRBJ2-7	CASTKGSREQYF	TGTGCCAGCACCAAGGGTTCTCGGGAGCAGTACTTC
-	-	TRBV18	TRBJ2-5	CASSLFHQETQYF	TGTGCCAGCTCACTGTTTCATCAAGAGACCCAGTACTTC
-	-	TRBV4-1	TRBJ2-6	CASSHRRDGGLNSGANVLTF	TGCGCCAGCAGCCACAGGCGGGACGGTGGCCTCAACTCTGGGGCCAACGTCCTGACTTTC
-	-	TRBV29-1	TRBJ2-5	CSVEESGETQYF	TGCAGCGTTGAAGAAAGTGGAGAGACCCAGTACTTC
-	-	TRBV5-1	TRBJ1-1	CASSLAHGRTEAFF	TGCGCCAGCAGCTTGGCCCACGGGAGGACTGAAGCTTTCTTT
-	-	TRBV19	TRBJ2-2	CASRPGGTGELFF	TGTGCCAGCAGGCCAGGCGGGACCGGGGAGCTGTTTTTT
TRBD1	-	TRBV30	TRBJ1-2	CAWSTRGQPNYGYTF	TGTGCCTGGAGTACCCGGGGACAGCCAAACTATGGCTACACCTTC
-	-	TRBV4-2	TRBJ1-2	CASSQVGETNYGYTF	TGTGCCAGCAGCCAAGTGGGGGAAACTAACTATGGCTACACCTTC
-	few	TRBV29-1	TRBJ1-3	CSAGTEGLGNTIYF	TGCAGCGCCGGTACAGAGGGCCTAGGAAACACCATATATTTT
-	-	TRBV6-5	TRBJ2-7	CASFGQPAYEQYF	TGTGCCAGCTTTGGACAGCCAGCCTACGAGCAGTACTTC
-	-	TRBV11-3	TRBJ2-3	CASSLRDTQYF	TGTGCCAGCAGCTTACGGGATACGCAGTATTTT
TRBD1	-	TRBV10-3	TRBJ2-5	CAISETGRQETQYF	TGTGCCATCAGCGAGACAGGGCGGCAAGAGACCCAGTACTTC
TRBD1	few	TRBV29-1	TRBJ2-7	CSVVRQGYEQYF	TGCAGCGTTGTTAGACAGGGCTACGAGCAGTACTTC
-	-	TRBV11-3	TRBJ2-5	CASSLGSGLQEYF	TGTGCCAGCAGCTTGGGCTCAGGGCTTCAGGAGTACTTC
TRBD2	-	TRBV2	TRBJ2-3	CASRGAGGYTDTQYF	TGTGCCAGCAGGGGAGCGGGGGGCTACACAGATACGCAGTATTTT
-	-	TRBV29-1	TRBJ2-5	CSVEVPGVRETQYF	TGCAGCGTTGAGGTTCCTGGGGTGCGGGAGACCCAGTACTTC
TRBD2	-	TRBV18	TRBJ2-3	CASSPRRGTSTDTQYF	TGTGCCAGCTCACCAAGGCGGGGGACTAGCACAGATACGCAGTATTTT
TRBD2	-	TRBV5-1	TRBJ2-4	CASSPTRTSQNIQYF	TGCGCCAGCAGCCCCACCCGGACTAGCCAAAACATTCAGTACTTC
-	few	TRBV2	TRBJ1-5	CASSDPGYGNQPQHF	TGTGCCAGCAGTGACCCCGGGTACGGCAATCAGCCCCAGCATTTT
-	-	TRBV2	TRBJ2-3	CASSVGRSTQYF	TGTGCCAGCAGTGTAGGCAGAAGTACGCAGTATTTT
-	-	TRBV7-8	TRBJ1-5	CASSLDSNQPQHF	TGTGCCAGCAGCTTGGATAGCAATCAGCCCCAGCATTTT
TRBD1	few	TRBV29-1	TRBJ1-2	CSVAAGQRYGYTF	TGCAGCGTTGCGGCGGGACAGAGATATGGCTACACCTTC
TRBD1	-	TRBV6-1	TRBJ1-5	CASSEGTGRRQPQHF	TGTGCCAGCAGTGAGGGGACAGGCCGGCGTCAGCCCCAGCATTTT
-	few	TRBV6-1	TRBJ1-6	CASSFERRSNSPLHF	TGTGCCAGCAGTTTCGAGCGACGGTCTAATTCACCCCTCCACTTT
-	-	TRBV4-1	TRBJ1-6	CASSHPTRNSPLHF	TGCGCCAGCAGCCACCCGACACGGAATTCACCCCTCCACTTT
TRBD1	-	TRBV27	TRBJ1-1	CASSSPGQGRSGTEAFF	TGTGCCAGCAGTTCGCCGGGACAGGGGAGATCAGGCACTGAAGCTTTCTTT
-	many	TRBV6-5	TRBJ2-5	CASSYSIGGETQYF	TGTGCCAGCAGTTACTCGATCGGAGGGGAGACCCAGTACTTC
-	-	TRBV4-1	TRBJ2-5	CASSQDEGFRRETQYF	TGCGCCAGCAGCCAAGATGAGGGATTTAGGAGAGAGACCCAGTACTTC
TRBD1	-	TRBV27	TRBJ1-2	CASSLSRTGGFGYTF	TGTGCCAGCAGTTTATCGCGGACAGGGGGCTTTGGCTACACCTTC
-	-	TRBV12-5	TRBJ1-5	CASGLNQPQHF	TGTGCTAGTGGTTTGAATCAGCCCCAGCATTTT
-	-	TRBV5-6	TRBJ1-2	CASSLDSEYGYTF	TGTGCCAGCAGCTTAGATTCCGAATATGGCTACACCTTC
-	few	TRBV5-1	TRBJ2-2	CASSLGMLARNTGELFF	TGCGCCAGCAGCTTGGGTATGCTAGCCCGAAACACCGGGGAGCTGTTTTTT
-	-	TRBV25-1	TRBJ1-6	CASSETKGHPSPLHF	TGTGCCAGCAGTGAGACCAAGGGACATCCTTCACCCCTCCACTTT
TRBD1	-	TRBV5-6	TRBJ1-4	CASSFVTGDEKLFF	TGTGCCAGCAGCTTCGTGACAGGGGATGAAAAACTGTTTTTT
TRBD2	-	TRBV14	TRBJ2-3	CASTLRAGGPYTQYF	TGTGCCAGCACCCTCCGTGCGGGGGGGCCGTATACGCAGTATTTT